Listed below are T cell receptor beta chains from one sample, sequenced in a study of blood T cells in healthy people across ages. MiXCR, applied by TCRdb to the 5' RACE reads, yields one record per CDR3 protein. The sample shows 1.5 million to 2 million distinct CDR3 sequences, 34% of them seen only once. The sample consisted of blood. The receptors here all came from a woman aged 25 to 39 in good health. Both conserved end residues are part of each CDR3. The order of the fields is clone size, CDR3 length, V gene, J gene, CDR3 protein. Where a row states a size, it is once, few, many or the class of an expanded clone; other rows omit it.

few	16	TRBV20-1	TRBJ2-3	CSANLRASGRFGTQYF
-	15	TRBV20-1	TRBJ2-7	CSAIILSGGIYEQYF
-	15	TRBV12-3/TRBV12-4	TRBJ2-5	CASSWGLAGIQTQYF
-	18	TRBV20-1	TRBJ2-7	CSARETGYGLAGKYEQYF
-	13	TRBV9	TRBJ1-1	CASSVGPGWEAFF
-	13	TRBV12-3/TRBV12-4	TRBJ1-2	CASRGVTNYGYTF
-	16	TRBV6-4	TRBJ2-3	CASSPLPGASTDTQYF
few	16	TRBV10-3	TRBJ2-1	CAISDSGGGLRNEQFF
-	13	TRBV9	TRBJ2-1	CASRGTGSWEQFF
-	19	TRBV1	TRBJ2-3	CTSSSIRKTSGVIGDTQYF
-	13	TRBV10-3	TRBJ1-2	CAIRDRHDVSYTF